Included here is one T cell receptor beta chain sequence, with context. Its cognate antigen is unknown. TCRdb redid the calling of the 5' RACE reads with MiXCR, one entry per CDR3 protein. The repertoire includes 200,000 to 250,000 distinct CDR3 sequences, 8.5% to 9.5% of them detected once, and around 23% sits in the top ten. These data belong to a study of T-cell memory formation after mild COVID-19. In the study overall: TCR clusters largely stayed donor specific. Findings and caveats of the study: In pre-infection memory, a portion of responding clones appeared, which suggested that cross-reactive memory joined. Second-wave clones reaching peak frequency on day 37 lacked confirmed SARS-CoV-2 specificity.

Deletions cut 3 bases from V and 7 bases from J, with 15 bases between. CDR1 ENHRY and CDR2 SYGVKD come from the germline V gene. The CDR3 is 15 residues long. Sequenced: PBMCs or a T cell subset sorted from them (not recorded which). V gene TRBV10-3 combines with J gene TRBJ1-4, with D uncertain. This clonotype was sampled from a man between 18 and 35 years old who had mild COVID-19 (a few samples of this study predate the infection). Cell type and time point are not known. The CDR3 DNA is TGTGCCATCAGTGATAGGGCTGGTCGCGTTGAAAAACTGTTTTTT. Translated: CAISDRAGRVEKLFF.